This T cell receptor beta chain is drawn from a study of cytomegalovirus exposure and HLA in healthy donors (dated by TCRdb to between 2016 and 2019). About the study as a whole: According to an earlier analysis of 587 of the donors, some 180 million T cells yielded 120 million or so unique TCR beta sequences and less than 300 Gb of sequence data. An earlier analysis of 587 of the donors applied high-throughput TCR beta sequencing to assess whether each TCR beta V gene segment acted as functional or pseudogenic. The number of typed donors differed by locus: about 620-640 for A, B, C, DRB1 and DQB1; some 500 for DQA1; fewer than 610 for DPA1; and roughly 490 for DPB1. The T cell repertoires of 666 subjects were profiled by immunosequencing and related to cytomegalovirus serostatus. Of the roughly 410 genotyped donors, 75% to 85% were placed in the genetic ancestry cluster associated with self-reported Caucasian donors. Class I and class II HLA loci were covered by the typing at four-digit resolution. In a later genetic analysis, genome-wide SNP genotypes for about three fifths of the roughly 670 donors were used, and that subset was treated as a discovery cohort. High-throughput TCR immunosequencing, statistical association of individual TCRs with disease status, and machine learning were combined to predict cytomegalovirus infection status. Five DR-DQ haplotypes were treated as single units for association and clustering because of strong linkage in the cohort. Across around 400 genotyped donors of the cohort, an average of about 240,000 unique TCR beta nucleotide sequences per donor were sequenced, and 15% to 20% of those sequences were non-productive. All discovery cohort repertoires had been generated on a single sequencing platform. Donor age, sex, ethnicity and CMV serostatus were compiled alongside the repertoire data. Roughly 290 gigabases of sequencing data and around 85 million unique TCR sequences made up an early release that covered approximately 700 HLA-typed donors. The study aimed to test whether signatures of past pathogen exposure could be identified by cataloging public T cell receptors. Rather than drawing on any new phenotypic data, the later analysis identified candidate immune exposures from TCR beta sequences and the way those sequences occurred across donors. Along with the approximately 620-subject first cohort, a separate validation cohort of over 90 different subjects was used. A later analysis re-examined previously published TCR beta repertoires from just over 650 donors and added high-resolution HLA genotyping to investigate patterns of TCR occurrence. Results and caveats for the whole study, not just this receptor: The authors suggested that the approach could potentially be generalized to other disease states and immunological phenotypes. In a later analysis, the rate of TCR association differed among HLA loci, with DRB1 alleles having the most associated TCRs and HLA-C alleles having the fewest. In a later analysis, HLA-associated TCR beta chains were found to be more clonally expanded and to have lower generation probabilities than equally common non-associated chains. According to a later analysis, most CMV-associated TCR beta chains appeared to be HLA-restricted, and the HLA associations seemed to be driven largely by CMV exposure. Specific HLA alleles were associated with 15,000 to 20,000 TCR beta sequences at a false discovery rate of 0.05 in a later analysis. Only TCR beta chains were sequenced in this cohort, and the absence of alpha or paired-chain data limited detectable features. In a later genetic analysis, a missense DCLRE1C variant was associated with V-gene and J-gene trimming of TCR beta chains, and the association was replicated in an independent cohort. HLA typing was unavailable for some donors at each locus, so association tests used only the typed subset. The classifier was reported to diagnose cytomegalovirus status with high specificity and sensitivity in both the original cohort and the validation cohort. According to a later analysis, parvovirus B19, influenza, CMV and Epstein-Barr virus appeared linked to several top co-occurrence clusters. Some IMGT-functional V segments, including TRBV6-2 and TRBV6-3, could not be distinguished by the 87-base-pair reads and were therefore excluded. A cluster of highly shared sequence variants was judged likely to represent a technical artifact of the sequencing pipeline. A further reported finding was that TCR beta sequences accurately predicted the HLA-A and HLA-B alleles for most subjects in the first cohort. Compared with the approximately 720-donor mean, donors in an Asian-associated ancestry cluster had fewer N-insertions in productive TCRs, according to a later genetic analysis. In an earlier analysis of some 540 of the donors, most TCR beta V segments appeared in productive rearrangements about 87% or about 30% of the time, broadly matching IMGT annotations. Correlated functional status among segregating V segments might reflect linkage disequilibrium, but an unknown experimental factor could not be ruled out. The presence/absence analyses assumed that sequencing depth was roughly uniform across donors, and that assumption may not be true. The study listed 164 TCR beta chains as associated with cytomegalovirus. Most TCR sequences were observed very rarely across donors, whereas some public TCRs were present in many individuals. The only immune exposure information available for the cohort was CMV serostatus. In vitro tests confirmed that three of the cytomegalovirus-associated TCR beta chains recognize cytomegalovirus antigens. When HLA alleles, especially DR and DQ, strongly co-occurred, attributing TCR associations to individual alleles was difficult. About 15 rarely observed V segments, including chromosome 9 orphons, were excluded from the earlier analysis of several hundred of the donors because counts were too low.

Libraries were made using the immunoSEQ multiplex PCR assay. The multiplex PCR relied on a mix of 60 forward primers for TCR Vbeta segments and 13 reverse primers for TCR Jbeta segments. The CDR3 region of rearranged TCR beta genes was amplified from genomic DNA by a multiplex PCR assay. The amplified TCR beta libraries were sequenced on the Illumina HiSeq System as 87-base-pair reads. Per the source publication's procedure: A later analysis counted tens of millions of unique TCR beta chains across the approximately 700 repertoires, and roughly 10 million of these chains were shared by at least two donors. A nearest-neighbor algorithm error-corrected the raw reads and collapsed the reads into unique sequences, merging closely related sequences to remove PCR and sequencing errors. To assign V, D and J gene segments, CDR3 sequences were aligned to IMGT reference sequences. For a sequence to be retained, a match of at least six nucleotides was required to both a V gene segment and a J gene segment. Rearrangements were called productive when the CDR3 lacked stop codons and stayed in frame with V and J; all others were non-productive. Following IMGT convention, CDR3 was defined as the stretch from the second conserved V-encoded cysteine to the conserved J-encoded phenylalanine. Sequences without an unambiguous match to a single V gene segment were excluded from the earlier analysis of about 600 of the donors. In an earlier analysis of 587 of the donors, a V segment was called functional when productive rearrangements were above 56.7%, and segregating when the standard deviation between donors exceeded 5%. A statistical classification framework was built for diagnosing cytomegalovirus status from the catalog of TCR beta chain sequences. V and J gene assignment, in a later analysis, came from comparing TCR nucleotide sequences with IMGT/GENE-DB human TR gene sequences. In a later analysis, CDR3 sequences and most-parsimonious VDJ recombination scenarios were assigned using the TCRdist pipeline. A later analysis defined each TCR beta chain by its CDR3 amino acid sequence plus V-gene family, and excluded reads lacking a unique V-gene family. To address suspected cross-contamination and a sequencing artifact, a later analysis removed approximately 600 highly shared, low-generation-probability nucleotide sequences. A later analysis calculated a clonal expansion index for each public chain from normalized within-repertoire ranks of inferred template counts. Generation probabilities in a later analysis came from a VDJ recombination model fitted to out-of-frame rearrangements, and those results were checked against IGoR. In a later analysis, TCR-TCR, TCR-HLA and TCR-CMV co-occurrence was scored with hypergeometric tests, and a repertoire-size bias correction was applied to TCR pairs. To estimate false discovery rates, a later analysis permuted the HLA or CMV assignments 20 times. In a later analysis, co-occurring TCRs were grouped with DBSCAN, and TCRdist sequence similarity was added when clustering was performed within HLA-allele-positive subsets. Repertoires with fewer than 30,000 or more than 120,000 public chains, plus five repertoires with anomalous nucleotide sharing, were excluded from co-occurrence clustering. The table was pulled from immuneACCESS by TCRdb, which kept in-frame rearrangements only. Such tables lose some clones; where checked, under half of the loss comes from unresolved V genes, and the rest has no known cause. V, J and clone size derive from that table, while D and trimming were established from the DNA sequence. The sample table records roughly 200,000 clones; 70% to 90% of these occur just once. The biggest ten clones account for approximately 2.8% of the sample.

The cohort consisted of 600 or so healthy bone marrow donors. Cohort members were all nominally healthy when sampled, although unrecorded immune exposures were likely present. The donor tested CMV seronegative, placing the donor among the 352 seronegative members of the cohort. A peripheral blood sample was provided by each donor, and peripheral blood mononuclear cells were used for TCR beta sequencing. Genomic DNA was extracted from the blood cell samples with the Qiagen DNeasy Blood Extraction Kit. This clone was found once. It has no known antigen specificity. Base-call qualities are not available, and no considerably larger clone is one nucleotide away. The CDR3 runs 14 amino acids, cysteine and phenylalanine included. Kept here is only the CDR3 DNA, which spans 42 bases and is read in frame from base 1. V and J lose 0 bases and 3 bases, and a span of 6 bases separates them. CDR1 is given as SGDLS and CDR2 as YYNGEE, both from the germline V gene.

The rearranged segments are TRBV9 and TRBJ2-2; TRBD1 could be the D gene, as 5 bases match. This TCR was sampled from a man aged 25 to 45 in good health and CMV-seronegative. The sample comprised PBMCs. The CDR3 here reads CASSVVGDTGELFF. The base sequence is TGTGCCAGCAGCGTAGTAGGGGACACCGGGGAGCTGTTTTTT.